The 27 T cell receptor beta chains reported below all come from one sample, sequenced in a study of blood T cells in healthy people across ages. A second PCR of roughly 7 to 11 cycles used a sample-barcoded 5' primer and a J-beta primer mix. TCRdb redid the calling of the 5' RACE reads with MiXCR, one entry per CDR3 protein. The repertoire holds hundreds of thousands of distinct CDR3 sequences, roughly half seen once, with 51% in the top ten. The sequenced sample was blood. The receptors stem from a man in his sixties in good health.

The chain uses TRBV29-1 and TRBJ2-7, with D tentatively TRBD1 or TRBD2 (7 bases each). In germline, CDR1 is SQVTM, CDR2 ANQGSEA. V was pared by 2 bases and J by 5 bases, with 19 bases between. CDR3 size: 15 residues. CDR3 region: CSVEQQGRGLDEQYF. The DNA of the CDR3 is TGCAGCGTTGAACAGCAGGGGAGGGGGCTCGACGAGCAGTACTTC.

This clonotype was picked up a small number of times. The chain is built from TRBV30 and TRBJ2-3; maybe TRBD2 (5 bases). Germline loops: CDR1 GTSNPN, CDR2 SVGIG (reference sequence). The CDR3 has 16 residues. V dropped 1 base and J dropped 5 bases, with 19 bases sitting between them. In DNA, the CDR3 is TGTGCCTGGAGTGGAGGGAGCAGCCCCCTTGTAGATACGCAGTATTTT. It specifies CAWSGGSSPLVDTQYF. Filled out from reference TRBV30 and TRBJ2-3, the complete variable domain reads SQTIHQWPATLVQPVGSPLSLECTVEGTSNPNLYWYRQAAGRGLQLLFYSVGIGQISSEVPQNLSASRPQDRQFILSSKKLLLSDSGFYLCAWSGGSSPLVDTQYFGPGTRLTVL.

This clonotype turned up a few times. This sequence joins TRBV25-1 and TRBJ1-2; D gene ambiguous. The CDR3 totals 15 residues. With 4 bases removed from V and 3 bases from J, the gap between germline ends came to 15 bases. Germline V gene sequence: CDR1 MGHDK, CDR2 SYGVNS. The CDR3 DNA follows: TGTGCCAGCAGTGCGTTTGACGGATCCTACTATGGCTACACCTTC. Translated, it gives CASSAFDGSYYGYTF.

This rearrangement joins TRBV28 to TRBJ2-3; 7 bases are a match to TRBD1. V lost 6 bases to trimming and J lost 2 bases; unmatched junction nucleotides: 11. This CDR3 region has 16 residues. Germline V gives CDR1 MDHEN, CDR2 SYDVKM. The CDR3 reads CASSTPGQQPTDTQYF. CDR3 DNA: TGTGCCAGCAGCACTCCGGGACAGCAACCCACAGATACGCAGTATTTT.

The rearrangement links TRBV7-2 to TRBJ1-3; TRBD1 matches at 7 bases. The V gene end was trimmed by 5 bases and the J gene end by 4 bases; junction bases not matched to a gene: 5. This CDR3 comprises 14 residues. In germline, CDR1 is SGHTA, CDR2 FQGNSA. The CDR3 sequence is CASSPSTGGNTIYF. The DNA of the CDR3 is TGTGCCAGCAGCCCTTCGACAGGGGGAAACACCATATATTTT.

The chain carries TRBV5-1 and TRBJ2-7; the D is unclear. Between the trimmed V and J ends, which lost 2 bases and 5 bases, there was a span of 8 bases. CDR1 SGHRS and CDR2 YFSETQ come from the germline V gene. CDR3 size: 12 residues. In DNA, the CDR3 is TGCGCCAGCAGCTTTGTCAGCCACGAGCAGTACTTC. Protein product: CASSFVSHEQYF.

The rearrangement joins TRBV5-1 to TRBJ2-2; D is possibly TRBD2 (6 bases). Germline-derived CDR1 and CDR2 are SGHRS and YFSETQ. CDR3 length: 14 amino acids. Trimming took off 7 bases at V and 6 bases at J, with 16 bases between the two ends. Here the CDR3 DNA reads TGCGCCAGCGGGGAGGAGGCAGTGGCCGGGGAGCTGTTTTTT. Encoded protein: CASGEEAVAGELFF. The full variable domain, its missing parts supplied by reference TRBV5-1 and TRBJ2-2, is KAGVTQTPRYLIKTRGQQVTLSCSPISGHRSVSWYQQTPGQGLQFLFEYFSETQRNKGNFPGRFSGRQFSNSRSEMNVSTLELGDSALYLCASGEEAVAGELFFGEGSRLTVL.

This clonotype was detected only a few times. J is TRBJ2-5 and V is TRBV3-1, with TRBD2 identical over 10 bases. Germline values: CDR1 LGHDT, CDR2 YNNKEL (reference sequence). The junction had 8 bases not matched to a gene; V was cut back by 0 bases and J by 1 base. This CDR3 is built from 18 residues. DNA for the CDR3: TGTGCCAGCAGCCAAGATAAACTAGCGGGGAGCCTCCAAGAGACCCAGTACTTC. The encoded protein is CASSQDKLAGSLQETQYF.

The V gene is TRBV7-9, the J gene TRBJ2-5; TRBD2 is a possible D gene (6 bases). Germline CDR1 and CDR2: SEHNR and FQNEAQ (reference sequence). This CDR3 spans 13 amino acids. The V and J ends lost 8 bases and 2 bases respectively, with 12 bases between them. CDR3 sequence (DNA): TGTGCCAGCCACGATAGCGGACAAGAGACCCAGTACTTC. Amino acids: CASHDSGQETQYF. Based on the CDR3 plus reference TRBV7-9 and TRBJ2-5, the full variable domain is DTGVSQNPRHKITKRGQNVTFRCDPISEHNRLYWYRQTLGQGPEFLTYFQNEAQLEKSRLLSDRFSAERPKGSFSTLEIQRTEQGDSAMYLCASHDSGQETQYFGPGTRLLVL.

The V call is TRBV11-2, the J call TRBJ2-1; D gene uncertain. The ends were cut back, 3 bases at V and 0 bases at J, with 12 bases in the middle. The CDR3 spans 16 residues. CDR1 SGHAT and CDR2 FQNNGV come from the germline V gene. The chain's CDR3 is CASSFGYRFSYNEQFF. The DNA for the CDR3 is TGTGCCAGCAGCTTCGGGTATAGATTCTCCTACAATGAGCAGTTCTTC.

The chain uses TRBV5-3 and TRBJ2-1; TRBD2 is a possible D gene (5 bases). TRBV5-3 is annotated as an ORF whose role is uncertain. The CDR3 totals 15 residues. The V end was cut by 6 bases, the J end by 0 bases, with 13 bases between. CDR3 loop: CARNIMRVSYNEQFF. The DNA of the CDR3 is TGTGCCAGAAACATTATGAGGGTCTCCTACAATGAGCAGTTCTTC.

This clonotype has only one observation. The CDR3 loop is CASSLGAGITEAFF. CDR3 in DNA: TGTGCCAGCAGCTTAGGGGCAGGTATCACTGAAGCTTTCTTT. This chain connects TRBV7-2 to TRBJ1-1; D is undetermined. This CDR3 contains 14 residues. V lost 1 base to trimming and J lost 4 bases, with 10 bases between them. From germline, CDR1 is SGHTA and CDR2 FQGNSA.

About this clonotype itself: The conserved phenylalanine or tryptophan is not found at the CDR3 terminus, so this likely reflects a read error. This chain uses TRBV7-8 with TRBJ2-1; either TRBD1 or TRBD2 may supply D (5 bases each). Germline loops: CDR1 SGHVS, CDR2 FQNEAQ. This CDR3 region has 12 residues. Trimming left V 6 bases short and J 4 bases short, with 7 bases between. CDR3 amino acids: CASRGRYNEQFV. In DNA form, the CDR3 reads TGTGCCAGCAGGGGACGGTACAATGAGCAGTTCGTC.

CDR3 region: CASSDTGSGRYNEQFF. CDR3 nucleotide sequence: TGTGCCAGCAGTGACACCGGGTCCGGAAGATACAATGAGCAGTTCTTC. The rearrangement uses TRBV6-1 and TRBJ2-1, with D hard to call. This CDR3 region has 16 residues. The V and J ends lost 3 bases and 4 bases respectively, with 16 bases between them. Germline assignment: CDR1 MNHNS and CDR2 SASEGT.

This clonotype is a singleton in its sample. V is TRBV28 and J is TRBJ2-5; 11 nucleotides line up with TRBD1. Germline trimming cut 3 bases from V and 11 bases from J; bases unmatched to any gene: 14. From germline, CDR1 is MDHEN and CDR2 SYDVKM. This CDR3 is 16 amino acids long. The CDR3 nucleotides are TGTGCCAGCAGTTTTCCTGGGACAGGGGGATCTAGGGAGCAGTACTTC. This translates into CASSFPGTGGSREQYF.

This clonotype has a handful of counts. The rearrangement joins TRBV6-6 to TRBJ1-2, with D tentatively TRBD1 (6 bases). Germline V gives CDR1 MNHNY, CDR2 SVGAGI (reference sequence). CDR3 length equals 15 residues. V gave up 6 bases and J gave up 2 bases, with 16 bases separating them. CDR3 protein: CASSDGGGANYGYTF. Here the CDR3 DNA reads TGTGCCAGCAGCGACGGGGGGGGCGCAAACTATGGCTACACCTTC.

The chain links TRBV5-1 to TRBJ2-3; 12 bases align to TRBD2. The trim removed 3 bases at V and 5 bases at J, leaving 4 bases unmatched. The CDR3 loop spans 15 amino acids. CDR1 is SGHRS and CDR2 is YFSETQ in the germline V gene. The CDR3 sequence: CASSSSGGAVDTQYF. In nucleotides, the CDR3 is TGCGCCAGCAGCTCTAGCGGGGGGGCCGTAGATACGCAGTATTTT. The whole variable domain, remainder taken from reference TRBV5-1 and TRBJ2-3, is KAGVTQTPRYLIKTRGQQVTLSCSPISGHRSVSWYQQTPGQGLQFLFEYFSETQRNKGNFPGRFSGRQFSNSRSEMNVSTLELGDSALYLCASSSSGGAVDTQYFGPGTRLTVL.

V is TRBV5-4 and J is TRBJ2-1; no clear D. In germline, CDR1 is SGHNT, CDR2 YYREEE (reference sequence). The germline V and J ends were trimmed by 4 bases and 3 bases, with 11 bases remaining between them. This CDR3 has 14 amino acids. The CDR3 nucleotides are TGTGCCAGCAGCCCTGCCCGGTTCTACAATGAGCAGTTCTTC. It translates to CASSPARFYNEQFF.

The CDR3 protein is CSANTASGFQETQYF. The CDR3 nucleotides read TGCAGTGCTAATACGGCTAGCGGGTTTCAGGAGACCCAGTACTTC. The V gene is TRBV20-1, the J gene TRBJ2-5; 8 bases match TRBD2. This CDR3 contains 15 residues. The J segment lost 5 bases and the V segment lost 4 bases, leaving 12 bases of the junction unmatched. Germline V CDR1 and CDR2: DFQATT, SNEGSKA (reference sequence).

The chain uses TRBV20-1 and TRBJ2-1, with 7 bases identical to TRBD2. CDR3 length: 16 residues. Germline values: CDR1 DFQATT, CDR2 SNEGSKA (reference sequence). V shed 3 bases, J shed 2 bases, and the junction held 10 bases outside the gene matches. CDR3 nucleotide sequence: TGCAGTGCTAGTCCCCGCGGGGGTCCAACCTACAATGAGCAGTTCTTC. This gives the protein CSASPRGGPTYNEQFF.

The V gene is TRBV29-1, the J gene TRBJ2-1; D possibly corresponds to TRBD2 (5 bases). V was clipped by 7 bases and J by 5 bases, with 18 bases between them. Germline CDR1 reads SQVTM; CDR2 reads ANQGSEA. CDR3 length: 14 amino acids. CDR3 sequence reads: CSAEVSSGNNEQFF. DNA for the CDR3: TGCAGCGCAGAGGTTAGCTCGGGGAACAATGAGCAGTTCTTC.

The chain links TRBV25-1 to TRBJ2-3; unclear D gene. Germline CDR1 reads MGHDK; CDR2 reads SYGVNS. The CDR3 runs 14 residues. The ends were cut back, 2 bases at V and 0 bases at J, with 6 bases in the middle. The CDR3 sequence is CASSEVSSTDTQYF. CDR3 coding DNA: TGTGCCAGCAGTGAAGTTTCTAGCACAGATACGCAGTATTTT. The variable domain in full, with the rest retrieved from reference TRBV25-1 and TRBJ2-3, is EADIYQTPRYLVIGTGKKITLECSQTMGHDKMYWYQQDPGMELHLIHYSYGVNSTEKGDLSSESTVSRIRTEHFPLTLESARPSHTSQYLCASSEVSSTDTQYFGPGTRLTVL.

The chain carries TRBV7-9 and TRBJ2-3; D is unclear. The ends were cut back, 1 base at V and 2 bases at J, with 10 bases in the middle. The CDR3 sequence is 15 residues long. CDR1 is SEHNR, CDR2 FQNEAQ, per germline (reference sequence). In nucleotides, the CDR3 is TGTGCCAGCAGCTTAGAGAACTTCTTCACAGATACGCAGTATTTT. This codes for CASSLENFFTDTQYF.

The V and J genes are TRBV29-1 and TRBJ2-4; D call uncertain. Matching the DNA end better, TRBJ2-7 makes the J call doubtful. This CDR3 comprises 11 residues. Germline-derived CDR1 and CDR2 are SQVTM and ANQGSEA. CDR3 DNA: TGCAGCGTTGTGACTCTCTACGAGCAGTACTTC. The encoded protein is CSVVTLYEQYF.

The chain couples TRBV21-1 to TRBJ1-1; TRBD1 is the table's D call, not checked against the DNA. TRBV21-1 has pseudogene status. This CDR3 comprises 16 residues. Written as DNA, the CDR3 is TGTGCCAGCAGCAGACAGATACCTGGCGTTGGCACTGAAGCTTTCTTT. It yields the protein CASSRQIPGVGTEAFF.

The rearrangement links TRBV29-1 to TRBJ1-2; no reliable D call. The V gene lost 7 bases and the J gene lost 6 bases, with 12 bases spanning the gap. Germline V gives CDR1 SQVTM, CDR2 ANQGSEA. The CDR3 spans 11 residues. CDR3 in DNA: TGCAGCGCCCGTTCCGGGGATGGCTACACCTTC. As protein: CSARSGDGYTF.

V is TRBV27 and J is TRBJ1-5; D is uncertain. Trimming stripped 5 bases from V and 5 bases from J, with 13 bases between. The CDR3 is 14 residues long. In germline, CDR1 is MNHEY, CDR2 SMNVEV (reference sequence). The CDR3 region has the DNA TGTGCCAGCAGTAATGGAGTGAGTGATCAGCCCCAGCATTTT. Protein: CASSNGVSDQPQHF.